The 32 T cell receptor beta chains reported below all come from one sample, sequenced in a study of OX40 agonist ivuxolimab in advanced cancers. TCRdb's copy holds only in-frame clones and misses some; the assay was immunoSEQ multiplex PCR. This table has about 68,000 clones, about 90% appearing once. The sample here was CD4+ or CD8+ T cells sorted from blood, taken in a trial of the OX40 agonist ivuxolimab. These receptors originate from an adult with an advanced solid tumor such as melanoma, head and neck, liver or kidney cancer.

This clone was counted once. This sequence joins TRBV19 and TRBJ2-2; tentatively, D is TRBD1 or TRBD2 (5 bases each). The CDR3 spans 15 residues. Germline CDR1 is LNHDA and CDR2 is SQIVND (reference sequence). V lost 1 base and J 5 bases, leaving 11 bases between the germline ends. The CDR3 DNA reads TGTGCCAGTAGTATAGTGGGGACCCGGACCGGGGAGCTGTTTTTT. Its protein product is CASSIVGTRTGELFF.

This sequence joins TRBV9 and TRBJ2-5; TRBD2 matches 12 bases. This CDR3 has 21 amino acids. Germline CDR1 is SGDLS and CDR2 is YYNGEE. Trimming removed 0 bases from V and 0 bases from J; junction bases left unmatched: 15. The CDR3 spells CASSVGHGAGGTSGYQETQYF. CDR3 nucleotide sequence: TGTGCCAGCAGCGTAGGCCACGGCGCCGGAGGGACTAGCGGGTACCAAGAGACCCAGTACTTC.

The V gene is TRBV19, the J gene TRBJ2-1; D gene unclear. V dropped 0 bases and J dropped 6 bases, with 9 bases sitting between them. In germline, CDR1 is LNHDA, CDR2 SQIVND (reference sequence). The CDR3 covers 14 residues. The CDR3 region is CASSIDGRANEQFF. CDR3 bases: TGTGCCAGTAGTATAGATGGAAGAGCCAATGAGCAGTTCTTC.

The chain joins TRBV13 to TRBJ1-5; D is undetermined. The CDR3 is made up of 14 amino acids. In germline, CDR1 is PRHDT, CDR2 FYEKMQ (reference sequence). V was clipped by 5 bases and J by 8 bases, with 16 bases between them. CDR3 sequence reads: CASSPYPGIKPQHF. Written as DNA, the CDR3 is TGTGCCAGCAGCCCATATCCAGGAATTAAGCCCCAGCATTTT.

This clone was counted a few times. In the same sample, other DNA sequences code for this CDR3. The J gene is TRBJ2-2, the V gene TRBV27, with 7 bases aligning to TRBD2. The V and J ends lost 5 bases and 2 bases, in that order; junction bases with no gene match: 11. The germline V gene has CDR1 MNHEY and CDR2 SMNVEV (reference sequence). The CDR3 loop spans 17 amino acids. The CDR3: CASSRLPGLVNTGELFF. The CDR3 region has the DNA TGTGCCAGCAGTCGCCTCCCCGGACTAGTAAACACCGGGGAGCTGTTTTTT.

Points on this clone: Other DNA sequences within the sample encode an identical CDR3. The J gene is TRBJ2-3, the V gene TRBV18; D remains unclear. This CDR3 has 13 residues. Per the germline V gene, CDR1 is KGHSH and CDR2 is LQKENI. V lost 3 bases and J 0 bases, leaving 4 bases between the germline ends. CDR3 protein: CASSPSSTDTQYF. In nucleotides, the CDR3 is TGTGCCAGCTCACCTTCTAGCACAGATACGCAGTATTTT.

J is TRBJ2-5 and V is TRBV28, with D tentatively TRBD1 or TRBD2 (7 bases each). Per germline, CDR1 MDHEN and CDR2 SYDVKM. V lost 3 bases, J lost 5 bases, and 16 bases lay in between. The CDR3 sequence is 15 residues long. The CDR3 nucleotides are TGTGCCAGCAGTTTTTCGCAGGGGGGGCTTGAGACCCAGTACTTC. It is translated as CASSFSQGGLETQYF.

The CDR3 reads CASSPALGGQETQYF. CDR3 DNA sequence: TGTGCCAGCAGCCCCGCCCTTGGGGGTCAAGAGACCCAGTACTTC. The chain recombines TRBV27 with TRBJ2-5; the D gene could be TRBD1 or TRBD2 (5 bases each). The CDR3 covers 15 residues. The germline V and J ends were trimmed by 6 bases and 2 bases, with 16 bases remaining between them. Germline V gene sequence: CDR1 MNHEY, CDR2 SMNVEV (reference sequence).

The chain has TRBV7-8 and TRBJ2-1, with D unclear. The V end was cut by 3 bases, the J end by 2 bases, with 17 bases between. The CDR3 runs to 17 residues. Looked up from germline, CDR1 is SGHVS and CDR2 is FQNEAQ. The CDR3 sequence: CASSLGTVSFPYNEQFF. The CDR3, as DNA: TGTGCCAGCAGCTTGGGAACGGTCAGTTTCCCCTACAATGAGCAGTTCTTC.

The CDR3 DNA reads TGTGCCAGCAGCTTCCTTAGCACAGATACGCAGTATTTT. It specifies CASSFLSTDTQYF. The chain recombines TRBV5-4 with TRBJ2-3; D is ambiguous. Germline V lookup: CDR1 SGHNT, CDR2 YYREEE (reference sequence). The length of the CDR3 is 13 residues. Trimming stripped 2 bases from V and 0 bases from J, with 4 bases between.

V and J are TRBV27 and TRBJ2-2; the match to TRBD1 covers 8 bases. The germline gives CDR1 MNHEY, CDR2 SMNVEV (reference sequence). This CDR3 is built from 16 residues. The ends lost 5 bases at V and 5 bases at J; junction bases unmatched: 10. The CDR3, as DNA: TGTGCCAGCAGTAGGGGACAGGATCGGGGGACCGGGGAGCTGTTTTTT. As protein: CASSRGQDRGTGELFF.

The gene calls are TRBV19 and TRBJ1-5; no clear D. CDR3 size: 14 residues. Trimming pared 8 bases from V and 0 bases from J, leaving 11 bases between. CDR1 and CDR2 from the germline V gene are LNHDA and SQIVND (reference sequence). The CDR3 DNA follows: TGTGCCAGTTCCGACAACTATAGCAATCAGCCCCAGCATTTT. Encoded protein: CASSDNYSNQPQHF.

The chain links TRBV28 to TRBJ2-3, with no clear D. The germline V gene has CDR1 MDHEN and CDR2 SYDVKM. This CDR3 is 12 amino acids long. Between the trimmed V and J ends, which lost 8 bases and 6 bases, there was a span of 12 bases. DNA of the CDR3: TGTGCCAGCGTAGGGTACGGCGATACGCAGTATTTT. It yields the protein CASVGYGDTQYF.

The CDR3 spells CASSEPGSYGYTF. CDR3 nucleotides: TGTGCCAGCAGTGAACCAGGCTCCTATGGCTACACCTTC. The rearrangement links TRBV6-1 to TRBJ1-2, with D hard to call. CDR3 length: 13 residues. CDR1 is MNHNS, CDR2 SASEGT, per germline. V lost 2 bases to trimming and J lost 4 bases, with 8 bases between them.

V and J are TRBV19 and TRBJ2-5, with 14 nucleotides matching TRBD2. V was clipped by 5 bases and J by 5 bases; unmatched bases: 7. From germline, CDR1 is LNHDA and CDR2 SQIVND (reference sequence). The CDR3 sequence is 16 residues long. CDR3 bases: TGTGCCAGTAGTCCCGGGACTAGCGGGAGCCGTGAGACCCAGTACTTC. Translating gives CASSPGTSGSRETQYF.

This clone was picked up a small number of times. The V gene is TRBV27, the J gene TRBJ2-7; D may be TRBD1 (5 bases). Trimming shortened V by 8 bases and J by 3 bases, and 11 bases separated the two germline ends. Per the germline V gene, CDR1 is MNHEY and CDR2 is SMNVEV (reference sequence). The CDR3 length is 12 residues. This CDR3 reads CASGAGHYEQYF. The CDR3 DNA is TGTGCCAGCGGGGCAGGGCACTACGAGCAGTACTTC.

The sample holds a few counts of this clone. V usage is TRBV10-1 and J usage is TRBJ2-5, with D tentatively TRBD1 (6 bases). V dropped 2 bases and J dropped 5 bases, with 9 bases sitting between them. The CDR3 contains 13 residues. Germline assignment: CDR1 WNHNN and CDR2 SYGVQD (reference sequence). The CDR3 here is CASSEDRTETQYF. In DNA, the CDR3 is TGCGCCAGCAGTGAGGACAGGACCGAGACCCAGTACTTC.

A remark on this clone: The sample has other DNA sequences that encode this CDR3 too. This chain connects TRBV6-6 to TRBJ1-3; D not certain. Germline lookup yields CDR1 MNHNY and CDR2 SVGAGI (reference sequence). This CDR3 spans 12 amino acids. V was cut by 4 bases and J by 4 bases, with 5 bases left in between. Here the CDR3 reads CASSSPGNTIYF. In DNA, the CDR3 is TGTGCCAGCAGTTCACCCGGAAACACCATATATTTT.

V and J are TRBV28 and TRBJ2-1, with D perhaps TRBD1 (5 bases). Trimming removed 3 bases from V and 3 bases from J, with 12 bases in between. There are 15 residues in the CDR3. The V gene's germline CDR1 is MDHEN and CDR2 SYDVKM. CDR3 nucleotide sequence: TGTGCCAGCAGTTTCCTCCAGGGCGGCTACAATGAGCAGTTCTTC. Translating it yields CASSFLQGGYNEQFF.

The chain is built from TRBV25-1 and TRBJ2-4; D unclear. The V and J ends lost 2 bases and 10 bases respectively, with 9 bases between them. The CDR3 sequence is 12 residues long. The V gene's germline CDR1 is MGHDK and CDR2 SYGVNS. CDR3 in DNA: TGTGCCAGCAGTGAAGGGTTGGGAATTCAGTACTTC. This codes for CASSEGLGIQYF.

This sequence joins TRBV5-1 and TRBJ1-4, with 8 bases that match TRBD1. V lost 7 bases and J lost 8; bases outside the gene matches: 13. CDR3 length equals 15 residues. CDR1 and CDR2 (germline): SGHRS, YFSETQ. CDR3 sequence (DNA): TGCGCCAGCGCCCCGGAAGGACAGGGTCGGGAAAAACTGTTTTTT. Protein: CASAPEGQGREKLFF.

The CDR3 DNA reads as TGTGCCAGTAGTATTGACAGGAGAAATGAAAAACTGTTTTTT. This encodes CASSIDRRNEKLFF. The chain links TRBV19 to TRBJ1-4, with D possibly TRBD1 on 6 matching bases. CDR3 length: 14 amino acids. CDR1 is LNHDA, CDR2 SQIVND, per germline (reference sequence). V lost 3 bases, J lost 5 bases, and 10 bases lay in between. Together with reference TRBV19 and TRBJ1-4, the CDR3 gives the full variable domain: DGGITQSPKYLFRKEGQNVTLSCEQNLNHDAMYWYRQDPGQGLRLIYYSQIVNDFQKGDIAEGYSVSREKKESFPLTVTSAQKNPTAFYLCASSIDRRNEKLFFGSGTQLSVL.

The chain recombines TRBV29-1 with TRBJ2-1, with D possibly being TRBD2 (6 bases). The V end was cut by 1 base, the J end by 9 bases, with 22 bases between. The CDR3 has 16 amino acids. Per the germline V gene, CDR1 is SQVTM and CDR2 is ANQGSEA. In nucleotides, the CDR3 is TGCAGCGTTGAAGGGACTACTTCCACCGGAATTGGTGAGCAGTTCTTC. Residues: CSVEGTTSTGIGEQFF.

Only one count was recorded for this clone. This chain joins TRBV27 and TRBJ1-3; D not resolved. This CDR3 comprises 15 residues. The V gene's germline CDR1 is MNHEY and CDR2 SMNVEV (reference sequence). V was pared by 1 base and J by 7 bases, with 14 bases between. The CDR3 DNA reads TGTGCCAGCAGTTTATTGGGTCCCACAGCCAACACCATATATTTT. Encoded protein: CASSLLGPTANTIYF.

The rearrangement joins TRBV5-6 to TRBJ2-5; D ambiguous. This CDR3 is 14 amino acids long. With 5 bases removed from V and 9 bases from J, the gap between germline ends came to 20 bases. Germline CDR1 SGHDT, CDR2 YYEEEE. The CDR3 protein is CASSLGITAASQYF. The CDR3 nucleotides read TGTGCCAGCAGTCTTGGCATCACAGCCGCCTCCCAGTACTTC.

V is TRBV5-1 and J is TRBJ2-5; 7 nucleotides align to TRBD1. The CDR3 extends over 15 amino acids. Trimming cost V 4 bases and J 5 bases; bases outside gene matches: 11. Per the germline V gene, CDR1 is SGHRS and CDR2 is YFSETQ. Written as DNA, the CDR3 is TGCGCCAGCAGCGTCCGACAGGGCAATGGGGAGACCCAGTACTTC. Protein: CASSVRQGNGETQYF.

The chain recombines TRBV7-9 with TRBJ2-7, with D possibly being TRBD1 or TRBD2 (5 bases each). The CDR3 has 13 residues. Trimming removed 4 bases from V and 2 bases from J, with 9 bases in between. CDR1 and CDR2 (germline): SEHNR, FQNEAQ (reference sequence). The CDR3 region has the DNA TGTGCCAGCAGCTCCGGGACGCCCTACGAGCAGTACTTC. This encodes CASSSGTPYEQYF.

This chain joins TRBV7-8 and TRBJ1-5; no definite D call. CDR1 is SGHVS, CDR2 FQNEAQ, per germline. CDR3 length equals 14 residues. The V end lost 1 base, the J end lost 1 base, and 5 bases lay between the germline ends. The CDR3 is CASSLDGSNQPQHF. The CDR3 DNA sequence: TGTGCCAGCAGCTTAGATGGCAGCAATCAGCCCCAGCATTTT.

The chain carries TRBV9 and TRBJ1-1, with TRBD1 matching over 8 bases. CDR3 length equals 13 residues. Germline CDR1 SGDLS, CDR2 YYNGEE. V shed 3 bases and J 5 bases; nucleotides not matched to a gene: 3. The CDR3 here is CASSGQGKTEAFF. The DNA for the CDR3 is TGTGCCAGCAGCGGACAGGGGAAGACTGAAGCTTTCTTT. The variable domain in full, completed from reference TRBV9 and TRBJ1-1, reads DSGVTQTPKHLITATGQRVTLRCSPRSGDLSVYWYQQSLDQGLQFLIQYYNGEERAKGNILERFSAQQFPDLHSELNLSSLELGDSALYFCASSGQGKTEAFFGQGTRLTVV.

This chain links TRBV9 with TRBJ2-1, with 11 bases aligning to TRBD2. After removal of 4 bases from V and 5 bases from J, the junction contained 5 bases not matched to a gene. This CDR3 has 15 amino acids. Germline CDR1 and CDR2: SGDLS and YYNGEE. The DNA of the CDR3 is TGTGCCAGCAGCCCCTTAGCGGGAGGGAACAATGAGCAGTTCTTC. It yields the protein CASSPLAGGNNEQFF.

The chain is built from TRBV6-1 and TRBJ2-1, with TRBD2 identical over 7 bases. The V gene's germline CDR1 is MNHNS and CDR2 SASEGT. With 4 bases clipped from V and 4 bases from J, the junction kept 4 bases outside the gene matches. This CDR3 is built from 14 residues. CDR3 loop: CASSGGEGYNEQFF. The CDR3 nucleotides are TGTGCCAGCAGTGGGGGGGAGGGGTACAATGAGCAGTTCTTC.

The chain recombines TRBV11-2 with TRBJ2-5; D might be TRBD1 or TRBD2, each matching 5 bases. The J call may be in error: the DNA end matches TRBJ2-7 better. This CDR3 has 12 amino acids. Germline V CDR1 and CDR2: SGHAT, FQNNGV. CDR3: CASNGATHEQYF. In DNA, the CDR3 is TGTGCCAGCAACGGGGCCACCCACGAGCAGTACTTC.